Listed here are 20 T cell receptor beta chains from one sample, sequenced in a study of sequential checkpoint blockade in melanoma. Generated by immunoSEQ multiplex PCR, the TCRdb table keeps only in-frame clones and is missing some. The sample records about 19,000 clones, approximately 70% being singletons. Treatment given: randomized to nivolumab then ipilimumab (arm A) or the reverse (arm B). Material: CD8+ T cells sorted from blood (inferred from file names), obtained from a patient given nivolumab and ipilimumab in sequence. The receptors here all came from a human donor with melanoma.

This chain joins TRBV30 and TRBJ1-2; no clear D. V was cut by 2 bases and J by 5 bases, with 12 bases left in between. In germline, CDR1 is GTSNPN, CDR2 SVGIG (reference sequence). The length of the CDR3 is 13 residues. The CDR3 region is CAWSLEPGYGYTF. The CDR3, as DNA: TGTGCCTGGAGTCTCGAGCCGGGGTATGGCTACACCTTC.

The chain uses TRBV6-6 and TRBJ2-3, with D possibly being TRBD2 (7 bases). Trimming left V 0 bases short and J 6 bases short, with 16 bases between. The germline V gene has CDR1 MNHNY and CDR2 SVGAGI (reference sequence). The CDR3 has 16 amino acids. CDR3 loop: CASSYSRGGDGDTQYF. In nucleotides, the CDR3 is TGTGCCAGCAGTTACTCGAGGGGGGGGGATGGTGATACGCAGTATTTT.

V and J are TRBV27 and TRBJ2-7; 7 bases line up with TRBD1. Germline V CDR1 and CDR2: MNHEY, SMNVEV (reference sequence). The CDR3 runs 15 residues. The junction had 10 bases not matched to a gene; V was cut back by 6 bases and J by 2 bases. The CDR3 DNA sequence: TGTGCCAGCAGGTCAATACAGGGGCGGACCTACGAGCAGTACTTC. Translating it yields CASRSIQGRTYEQYF.

This chain uses TRBV7-2 with TRBJ1-1; TRBD1 is a possible D gene (5 bases). Between the trimmed V and J ends, which lost 5 bases and 5 bases, there was a span of 15 bases. The germline V gene has CDR1 SGHTA and CDR2 FQGNSA. CDR3 length equals 14 residues. The CDR3 sequence is CASSPHFGGTEAFF. The CDR3 bases are TGTGCCAGCAGCCCTCACTTCGGGGGGACTGAAGCTTTCTTT.

This chain connects TRBV30 to TRBJ2-7, with TRBD1 identical over 8 bases. CDR1 GTSNPN and CDR2 SVGIG come from the germline V gene (reference sequence). The CDR3 length is 14 residues. Trimming took 8 bases from V and 4 from J; bases not matched to a gene: 13. The CDR3 nucleotides read TGTGCCAGCAGCCCGACAGGGGAGCTATACGAGCAGTACTTC. It translates to CASSPTGELYEQYF.

CDR3 sequence: CASSIFSGTGYEQYF. In DNA, the CDR3 is TGTGCCAGTAGTATATTTTCCGGGACTGGCTACGAGCAGTACTTC. This chain links TRBV19 with TRBJ2-7, with TRBD2 as a possible D gene (6 bases). CDR3 length equals 15 residues. Per the germline V gene, CDR1 is LNHDA and CDR2 is SQIVND (reference sequence). V was clipped by 2 bases and J by 3 bases, with 14 bases between them.

There are a few counts of this clone. The rearrangement links TRBV11-2 to TRBJ1-5; D gene unclear. Germline CDR1 reads SGHAT; CDR2 reads FQNNGV. Trimming stripped 4 bases from V and 6 bases from J, with 10 bases between. The CDR3 loop spans 13 amino acids. In nucleotides, the CDR3 is TGTGCCAGCAGCTCAGCGGGGTTTCAGCCCCAGCATTTT. Its protein is CASSSAGFQPQHF.

This clone appeared a few times. The rearrangement joins TRBV9 to TRBJ1-2; 7 bases match TRBD1. J gave up 4 bases and V 2 bases, and 5 bases lay outside the gene matches. The CDR3 length is 14 residues. Germline V lookup: CDR1 SGDLS, CDR2 YYNGEE. This CDR3 is CASSVTTGPYGYTF. The CDR3 DNA reads TGTGCCAGCAGCGTCACGACAGGGCCCTATGGCTACACCTTC.

In its sample, this clone was seen a few times. The chain links TRBV19 to TRBJ1-5, with TRBD1 matching over 9 bases. The V segment lost 5 bases and the J segment 3 bases; nucleotides outside the gene matches: 5. Germline loops: CDR1 LNHDA, CDR2 SQIVND (reference sequence). The CDR3 is 15 residues long. For the CDR3, the DNA is TGTGCCAGTAGTGTAACAGGGGGCTTCAATCAGCCCCAGCATTTT. Amino acids: CASSVTGGFNQPQHF.

The chain recombines TRBV7-6 with TRBJ1-2, with D tentatively TRBD1 (5 bases). Germline V gives CDR1 SGHVS, CDR2 FNYEAQ. V gave up 5 bases and J gave up 2 bases, with 21 bases separating them. This CDR3 comprises 17 residues. For the CDR3, the DNA is TGTGCCAGCAGCCTGGGGAGGGGAACTAGTTGGAACTATGGCTACACCTTC. This sequence encodes CASSLGRGTSWNYGYTF.

The chain joins TRBV7-2 to TRBJ1-3; D remains unclear. Deletions cut 5 bases from V and 7 bases from J, with 27 bases between. Germline CDR1 SGHTA, CDR2 FQGNSA. The CDR3 is made up of 18 amino acids. In nucleotides, the CDR3 is TGTGCCAGCAGCCAAGATTCTTCAGGACTGAATCGCTGGAACACCATATATTTT. Its protein product is CASSQDSSGLNRWNTIYF.

This clone has just one count. The CDR3 reads CASSLSPSGPELPLYEQYF. The CDR3 DNA is TGTGCCAGCAGTTTATCGCCCAGCGGGCCTGAACTGCCCCTCTACGAGCAGTACTTC. V usage is TRBV27 and J usage is TRBJ2-7; possibly TRBD2 for D (6 bases). Germline V gene sequence: CDR1 MNHEY, CDR2 SMNVEV (reference sequence). Trimming took off 0 bases at V and 3 bases at J, with 24 bases between the two ends. CDR3 length: 19 residues.

In DNA form, the CDR3 reads TGTGCCAGCAGTGAAGCAACCCGAGCGGAGACCCAGTACTTC. Protein product: CASSEATRAETQYF. The J gene is TRBJ2-5, the V gene TRBV2, with unresolved D. Germline assignment: CDR1 SNHLY and CDR2 FYNNEI. The CDR3 totals 14 residues. With 0 bases removed from V and 5 bases from J, the gap between germline ends came to 10 bases.

This chain connects TRBV27 to TRBJ2-7; 8 nucleotides line up with TRBD1. This CDR3 region has 14 residues. J was trimmed by 7 bases and V by 8 bases; bases with no gene match: 13. Looked up from germline, CDR1 is MNHEY and CDR2 is SMNVEV (reference sequence). The DNA for the CDR3 is TGTGCCAGCGGATTCCGCGGACAGGGCGAAGAGCAGTACTTC. Translation gives CASGFRGQGEEQYF.

The V call is TRBV2, the J call TRBJ2-3; TRBD2 matches at 8 bases. Germline values: CDR1 SNHLY, CDR2 FYNNEI. Unmatched junction bases numbered 9, after V lost 6 bases and J lost 4 bases. This CDR3 is 15 amino acids long. CDR3 amino acids: CASRRSSGSADTQYF. CDR3 nucleotide sequence: TGTGCCAGCAGACGTTCCAGCGGGAGTGCAGATACGCAGTATTTT.

This CDR3 is CASSGTSTHLQETQYF. CDR3 coding DNA: TGTGCCAGCAGCGGGACTAGCACTCACCTCCAAGAGACCCAGTACTTC. This chain joins TRBV9 and TRBJ2-5; 8 positions agree with TRBD2. The germline V gene has CDR1 SGDLS and CDR2 YYNGEE. The CDR3 loop spans 16 amino acids. V shed 3 bases and J 1 base; nucleotides not matched to a gene: 8.

This clone has more than one count but fewer than ten. V and J are TRBV9 and TRBJ2-7; the D gene is possibly TRBD2 (7 bases). CDR1 and CDR2 from the germline V gene are SGDLS and YYNGEE. V dropped 3 bases and J dropped 0 bases, with 16 bases sitting between them. CDR3 size: 16 residues. CDR3 amino acids: CASSGGGRPSSYEQYF. Written as DNA, the CDR3 is TGTGCCAGCAGCGGCGGGGGCCGCCCCAGCTCCTACGAGCAGTACTTC.

The chain is built from TRBV7-9 and TRBJ1-2; no clear D gene. With 5 bases removed from V and 4 bases from J, the gap between germline ends came to 14 bases. Germline CDR1 reads SEHNR; CDR2 reads FQNEAQ (reference sequence). The CDR3 loop spans 14 amino acids. CDR3 in DNA: TGTGCCAGCAGCACTTCACTGATCGGCTATGGCTACACCTTC. Translation: CASSTSLIGYGYTF.

The chain has TRBV7-9 and TRBJ2-1; the D gene is possibly TRBD2 (6 bases). The CDR3 extends over 18 amino acids. Germline assignment: CDR1 SEHNR and CDR2 FQNEAQ (reference sequence). The V end was cut by 1 base, the J end by 0 bases, with 16 bases between. The CDR3 sequence is CASSLERGGFRSYNEQFF. CDR3 DNA: TGTGCCAGCAGCTTAGAACGCGGAGGGTTTCGCTCCTACAATGAGCAGTTCTTC.

The chain couples TRBV19 to TRBJ1-5; D call uncertain. Germline values: CDR1 LNHDA, CDR2 SQIVND (reference sequence). Trimming pared 3 bases from V and 4 bases from J, leaving 13 bases between. The CDR3 totals 15 residues. CDR3 in DNA: TGTGCCAGTAGTATTCGCGCGGCTACAAATCAGCCCCAGCATTTT. Its translation: CASSIRAATNQPQHF.